The rows below give T cell receptor beta chains drawn from one sample of a study of blood T cell repertoires in COVID-19. Repertoires were generated with immunoSEQ multiplex PCR, while TCRdb's copy carries only in-frame clones and drops some. Among approximately 250,000 clones listed, around four fifths were seen once. The specimen was peripheral blood. The receptors were sampled from a man aged 60 to 75 with acute or convalescent COVID-19. The CDR3 runs from the conserved cysteine through the conserved F or W. The D gene is left open where the match is weak. Clone size is stated in some rows and not others, as once, few, many or a class when expanded.

D gene: NA
J gene: TRBJ2-1
clone size: NA
V gene: TRBV28
CDR3 DNA: TGTGCCAGCAGTTTAGCTAGCGCCTACAATGAGCAGTTCTTC
CDR3 protein: CASSLASAYNEQFF

D gene: NA
J gene: TRBJ2-2
clone size: once
V gene: TRBV18
CDR3 DNA: TGTGCCAGCTCACCACCTCAGCGGAACACCGGGGAGCTGTTTTTT
CDR3 protein: CASSPPQRNTGELFF

D gene: TRBD1
J gene: TRBJ2-1
clone size: NA
V gene: TRBV7-8
CDR3 DNA: TGTGCCAGCAGCTTAAGGGACAGGGGATGGATAGACGATGAGCAGTTCTTC
CDR3 protein: CASSLRDRGWIDDEQFF

D gene: NA
J gene: TRBJ2-5
clone size: NA
V gene: TRBV3-1/TRBV3-2
CDR3 DNA: TGTGCCAGCAGCCCTTTGGGGGCGGAAGAGACCCAGTACTTC
CDR3 protein: CASSPLGAEETQYF

D gene: TRBD1
J gene: TRBJ1-2
clone size: NA
V gene: TRBV6-5
CDR3 DNA: TGTGCCAGCAGGTCCGGGACAGGGACTAATGGCTACACCTTC
CDR3 protein: CASRSGTGTNGYTF

D gene: TRBD2
J gene: TRBJ2-3
clone size: NA
V gene: TRBV24-1
CDR3 DNA: TGTGCCACCAGTGATACCCGGGACTACACAGATACGCAGTATTTT
CDR3 protein: CATSDTRDYTDTQYF

D gene: NA
J gene: TRBJ2-5
clone size: NA
V gene: TRBV21-1
CDR3 DNA: TGTGCCCGTCAACCTAGGACAGAACAAGAGACCCAGTACTTC
CDR3 protein: CARQPRTEQETQYF

D gene: NA
J gene: TRBJ2-5
clone size: NA
V gene: TRBV11-1
CDR3 DNA: TGTGCCAGCAGCTTAGTGGAGGAGGAGACCCAGTACTTC
CDR3 protein: CASSLVEEETQYF

D gene: TRBD1
J gene: TRBJ2-5
clone size: NA
V gene: TRBV15
CDR3 DNA: TGTGCCACCAGCATCGCCTCTTTCCGGGACAGTGAAGAGACCCAGTACTTC
CDR3 protein: CATSIASFRDSEETQYF

D gene: TRBD2
J gene: TRBJ2-7
clone size: NA
V gene: TRBV27
CDR3 DNA: TGTGCCAGCAGTTTATCAAGCGGGAGCTCCTACGAGCAGTACTTC
CDR3 protein: CASSLSSGSSYEQYF

D gene: NA
J gene: TRBJ2-7
clone size: NA
V gene: TRBV3-1/TRBV3-2
CDR3 DNA: TGTGCCAGCAGCCGTTCCACCTACGAGCAGTACTTC
CDR3 protein: CASSRSTYEQYF

D gene: TRBD1
J gene: TRBJ1-5
clone size: NA
V gene: TRBV5-6
CDR3 DNA: TGTGCCAGCAGATTGGATACAGGGGGCAATCAGCCCCAGCATTTT
CDR3 protein: CASRLDTGGNQPQHF

D gene: TRBD1
J gene: TRBJ1-1
clone size: NA
V gene: TRBV4-1
CDR3 DNA: TGCGCCAGCAGCCAAGAGAGGACAGGGGTAGTCACTGAAGCTTTCTTT
CDR3 protein: CASSQERTGVVTEAFF

D gene: TRBD2
J gene: TRBJ2-2
clone size: NA
V gene: TRBV7-9
CDR3 DNA: TGTGCCAGCAGCTCCAGCGGGGCTGGGGAGCTGTTTTTT
CDR3 protein: CASSSSGAGELFF

D gene: NA
J gene: TRBJ1-1
clone size: NA
V gene: TRBV7-9
CDR3 DNA: TGTGCCAGCAGCCCCCCCAGTAAGAACACTGAAGCTTTCTTT
CDR3 protein: CASSPPSKNTEAFF

D gene: TRBD1
J gene: TRBJ2-2
clone size: NA
V gene: TRBV12-5
CDR3 DNA: TGTGCTAGTGGTTTGGTAAGGGGGCGCGATACCGGGGAGCTGTTTTTT
CDR3 protein: CASGLVRGRDTGELFF

D gene: TRBD1
J gene: TRBJ1-1
clone size: once
V gene: TRBV10-1
CDR3 DNA: TGCGCCAGCAGCTCAGGGGGCAACACTGAAGCTTTCTTT
CDR3 protein: CASSSGGNTEAFF

D gene: TRBD1
J gene: TRBJ1-6
clone size: NA
V gene: TRBV6-5
CDR3 DNA: TGTGCCAGCAGGCCGACAGGGGGAGGCTCACCCCTCCACTTT
CDR3 protein: CASRPTGGGSPLHF

D gene: TRBD1
J gene: TRBJ2-1
clone size: NA
V gene: TRBV27
CDR3 DNA: TGTGCCAGCAGGCTACACGACAGGGTCACGAATAATGAGCAGTTCTTC
CDR3 protein: CASRLHDRVTNNEQFF

D gene: TRBD1
J gene: TRBJ2-3
clone size: NA
V gene: TRBV5-1
CDR3 DNA: TGCGCCAGCAGCTTGGTGGGACAGTCCACAGATACGCAGTATTTT
CDR3 protein: CASSLVGQSTDTQYF

D gene: TRBD1
J gene: TRBJ1-2
clone size: NA
V gene: TRBV5-1
CDR3 DNA: TGCGCCAGCAGCAGTGGACAGGGCACTAACTATGGCTACACCTTC
CDR3 protein: CASSSGQGTNYGYTF

D gene: NA
J gene: TRBJ2-7
clone size: NA
V gene: TRBV2
CDR3 DNA: TGTGCCAGCAGAAAGGACAGAATGGACTACGAGCAGTACTTC
CDR3 protein: CASRKDRMDYEQYF

D gene: NA
J gene: TRBJ1-2
clone size: NA
V gene: TRBV5-1
CDR3 DNA: TGCGCCAGCAGCGAGGTGGCGGGTGGCTACACCTTC
CDR3 protein: CASSEVAGGYTF

D gene: TRBD1
J gene: TRBJ1-6
clone size: NA
V gene: TRBV7-6
CDR3 DNA: TGTGCCAGCAGCTCTTCCCGACAGGGTGGATCACCCCTCCACTTT
CDR3 protein: CASSSSRQGGSPLHF

D gene: NA
J gene: TRBJ1-4
clone size: NA
V gene: TRBV7-9
CDR3 DNA: TGTGCCAGCACCCGCCCGAGCCGCGAAAAACTGTTTTTT
CDR3 protein: CASTRPSREKLFF

D gene: NA
J gene: TRBJ2-1
clone size: NA
V gene: TRBV24-1
CDR3 DNA: TGTGCCACCAGTGGCCCCAGGGGAGCGGCCAATGAGCAGTTCTTC
CDR3 protein: CATSGPRGAANEQFF

D gene: TRBD1
J gene: TRBJ1-4
clone size: NA
V gene: TRBV3-1/TRBV3-2
CDR3 DNA: TGTGCCAGCAGCTCGACAGGGTCGATGCAAAAACTGTTTTTT
CDR3 protein: CASSSTGSMQKLFF

D gene: TRBD1
J gene: TRBJ2-5
clone size: NA
V gene: TRBV2
CDR3 DNA: TGTGCCAGCAGTGAAGGCAGGGGGTACCAAGAGACCCAGTACTTC
CDR3 protein: CASSEGRGYQETQYF

D gene: TRBD2
J gene: TRBJ2-5
clone size: NA
V gene: TRBV4-1
CDR3 DNA: TGCGCCAGCAGCTCGGAAACGGAATTAGCGGGAGGAGAGACCCAGTACTTC
CDR3 protein: CASSSETELAGGETQYF

D gene: NA
J gene: TRBJ2-3
clone size: NA
V gene: TRBV6-4
CDR3 DNA: TGTGCCAGCAGTGCCCAGGGGATTAGCACAGATACGCAGTATTTT
CDR3 protein: CASSAQGISTDTQYF

D gene: TRBD1
J gene: TRBJ1-3
clone size: NA
V gene: TRBV9
CDR3 DNA: TGTGCCAGCAGCGCCGGACAGGGGATTTTTACTGGAAACACCATATATTTT
CDR3 protein: CASSAGQGIFTGNTIYF

D gene: TRBD2
J gene: TRBJ2-7
clone size: few
V gene: TRBV28
CDR3 DNA: TGTGCCAGTTGGACTAGCGCCCCCCCACGCGACGAGCAGTACTTC
CDR3 protein: CASWTSAPPRDEQYF

D gene: NA
J gene: TRBJ2-6
clone size: NA
V gene: TRBV18
CDR3 DNA: TGTGCCAGCTCACCTCTAGACTCTGGGGCCAACGTCCTGACTTTC
CDR3 protein: CASSPLDSGANVLTF

D gene: NA
J gene: TRBJ1-2
clone size: NA
V gene: TRBV6-1
CDR3 DNA: TGTGCCAGCAGTGAACAGGGGAACTATGGCTACACCTTC
CDR3 protein: CASSEQGNYGYTF

D gene: NA
J gene: TRBJ1-3
clone size: NA
V gene: TRBV19
CDR3 DNA: TGTGCCAGTAGTATTGGAGGGTCTCGAGGAAACACCATATATTTT
CDR3 protein: CASSIGGSRGNTIYF

D gene: NA
J gene: TRBJ1-2
clone size: few
V gene: TRBV18
CDR3 DNA: TGTGCCAGCTCACCACAAGAGGAGAACTATGGCTACACCTTC
CDR3 protein: CASSPQEENYGYTF

D gene: NA
J gene: TRBJ1-4
clone size: NA
V gene: TRBV27
CDR3 DNA: TGTGCCAGCAGTTTTTCGGGGTACAGTGAAAAACTGTTTTTT
CDR3 protein: CASSFSGYSEKLFF

D gene: TRBD1
J gene: TRBJ1-5
clone size: NA
V gene: TRBV6-2/TRBV6-3
CDR3 DNA: TGTGCCAGCAGTTACAGGGGAACAGGGGGCGGTCAGCCCCAGCATTTT
CDR3 protein: CASSYRGTGGGQPQHF